Sequencing of this TCR beta chain was carried out in a study of blood T cell repertoires in COVID-19. Study-wide background: The United States, Italy and Spain were the sources of the acute and convalescent COVID-19 samples.

Libraries were prepared by immunoSEQ multiplex PCR; TCRdb keeps only in-frame clonotypes and omits some of them. Of about 180,000 clones listed, 60% to 80% are singletons. Germline V gene lookup returns CDR1 SNHLY and CDR2 FYNNEI. V was trimmed by 8 bases and J by 0 bases, leaving 14 bases between them. The CDR3 covers 15 residues. The TCR comes from a man aged 55 to 69 who had been exposed to COVID-19. The specimen was PBMCs or T cells enriched from blood (not recorded which). This chain joins TRBV2 and TRBJ2-1, with a tentative D call TRBD2 (6 bases). CDR3 sequence: CASDLGLGSYNEQFF. In DNA form, the CDR3 reads TGTGCCAGCGATCTGGGACTTGGCTCCTACAATGAGCAGTTCTTC. The full variable domain, its missing parts supplied by reference TRBV2 and TRBJ2-1, is EPEVTQTPSHQVTQMGQEVILRCVPISNHLYFYWYRQILGQKVEFLVSFYNNEISEKSEIFDDQFSVERPDGSNFTLKIRSTKLEDSAMYFCASDLGLGSYNEQFFGPGTRLTVL.